These 2 T cell receptor beta chains were all obtained from the same sample, sequenced in a study of a mutant IDH1 vaccine in newly diagnosed glioma. Time point described: baseline, week 1 (first vaccination visit). The treatment here: pre-vaccination baseline after standard-of-care therapy. Profiling relied on immunoSEQ multiplex PCR, and the TCRdb table lists in-frame clones only, not all of them. The table has roughly 34,000 clones, about 80% seen once. The specimen comprised peripheral blood mononuclear cells (PBMCs), sampled from a glioma patient treated with radiotherapy, temozolomide or both. All receptors derive from a man aged 50-59 years with glioma. Some clones in this sample may be carry-over from other donors' samples.

The rearrangement joins TRBV11-2 to TRBJ2-1, with 8 nucleotides matching TRBD2. This CDR3 has 15 amino acids. The germline V gene has CDR1 SGHAT and CDR2 FQNNGV. V gave up 5 bases and J gave up 4 bases; unmatched junction bases: 7. For the CDR3, the DNA is TGTGCCAGCAGCCCCACGTCGGGAGGGTACAATGAGCAGTTCTTC. This encodes CASSPTSGGYNEQFF.

The chain uses TRBV5-6 and TRBJ1-3; possible D gene TRBD1, 6 bases. Per germline, CDR1 SGHDT and CDR2 YYEEEE. CDR3 length: 14 amino acids. Trimming cost V 3 bases and J 6 bases, with 13 bases left between them. The CDR3 protein is CASSSGGGLNTIYF. DNA for the CDR3: TGTGCCAGCAGCTCGGGCGGGGGCCTAAACACCATATATTTT.